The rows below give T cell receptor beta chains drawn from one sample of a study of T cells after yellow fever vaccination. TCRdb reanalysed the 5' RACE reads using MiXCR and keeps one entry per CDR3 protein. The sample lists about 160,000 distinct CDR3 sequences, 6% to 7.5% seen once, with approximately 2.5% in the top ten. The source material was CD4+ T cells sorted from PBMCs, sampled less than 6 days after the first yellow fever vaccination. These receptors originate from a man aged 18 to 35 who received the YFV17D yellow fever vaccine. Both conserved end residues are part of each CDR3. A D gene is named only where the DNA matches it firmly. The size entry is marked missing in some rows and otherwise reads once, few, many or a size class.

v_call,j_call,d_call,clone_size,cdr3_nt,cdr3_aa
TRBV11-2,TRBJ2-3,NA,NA,TGTGCCAGCAGCTTAGAGCCTTTGGGACCTACAAGGTTAGATACGCAGTATTTT,CASSLEPLGPTRLDTQYF
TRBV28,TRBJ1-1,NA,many,TGTGCCAGCAGTTCCCCCGGGTGGGACACTGAAGCTTTCTTT,CASSSPGWDTEAFF
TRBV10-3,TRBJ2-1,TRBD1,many,TGTGCCATCAGGCAGGGGGCGTCCGATGAGCAGTTCTTC,CAIRQGASDEQFF
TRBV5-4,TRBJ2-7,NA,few,TGTGCCAGCAGCTTGGCCGGCGTGGCGGGGAACGAGCAGTACTTC,CASSLAGVAGNEQYF
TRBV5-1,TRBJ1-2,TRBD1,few,TGCGCCAGCAGCTTGACCACTACAGGGGACTATGGCTACACCTTC,CASSLTTTGDYGYTF
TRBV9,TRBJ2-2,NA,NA,TGTGCCAGCAGGACGAGCGGCTACACCGGGGAGCTGTTTTTT,CASRTSGYTGELFF
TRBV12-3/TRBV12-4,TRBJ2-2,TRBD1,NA,TGTGCCAGCAGAAACCTTGGGGACAGGGGAAAGGCCGGGGAGCTGTTTTTT,CASRNLGDRGKAGELFF
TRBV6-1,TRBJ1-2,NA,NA,TGTGCCAGCATCCCTCTTGGTGCCTCAGCTAACTATGGCTACACCTTC,CASIPLGASANYGYTF
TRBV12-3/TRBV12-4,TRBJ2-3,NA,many,TGTGCCAGCACCTGGCTAGGTTTCACAGATACGCAGTATTTT,CASTWLGFTDTQYF
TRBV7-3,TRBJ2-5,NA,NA,TGTGCCAGCAGCACGACTAGTAGTGAGACCCAGTACTTC,CASSTTSSETQYF
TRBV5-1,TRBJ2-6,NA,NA,TGCGCCAGCAGCCCGGGCTCTGGGGCCAACGTCCTGACTTTC,CASSPGSGANVLTF
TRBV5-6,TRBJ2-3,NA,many,TGTGCCAGCAGCTGGGCCCGCACAGATACGCAGTATTTT,CASSWARTDTQYF
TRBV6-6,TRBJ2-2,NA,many,TGTGCCAGCAGTAAACAGGGAACCGGGGAGCTGTTTTTT,CASSKQGTGELFF
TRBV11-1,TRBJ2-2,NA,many,TGTGCCAGCAGCTTTACCAACCTCAACACCGGGGAGCTGTTTTTT,CASSFTNLNTGELFF
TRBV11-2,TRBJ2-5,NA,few,TGTGCCAGCAGCCCCCGGGGGGCGACCCAGTACTTC,CASSPRGATQYF
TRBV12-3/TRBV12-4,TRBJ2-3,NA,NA,TGTGCCAGCAGTTTACAGGACTTACGCATTCATACGCAGTATTTT,CASSLQDLRIHTQYF
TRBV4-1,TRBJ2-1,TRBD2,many,TGCGCCAGCAGCCAAGTGGGGCTAGCGGGGGGGCCGTACAATGAGCAGTTCTTC,CASSQVGLAGGPYNEQFF
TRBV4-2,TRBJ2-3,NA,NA,TGTGCCATCAGCCCTGCGCGGGGGCGCACAGATACGCAGTATTTT,CAISPARGRTDTQYF
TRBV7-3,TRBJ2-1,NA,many,TGTGCCAGCAGCTTAAATGTCGGTCAGTTGAATGAGCAGTTCTTC,CASSLNVGQLNEQFF
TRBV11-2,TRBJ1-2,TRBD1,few,TGTGCCAGCAGCTGGGACAGGGGTAACTATGGCTACACCTTC,CASSWDRGNYGYTF
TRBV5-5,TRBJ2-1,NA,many,TGTGCCAGCAGCTTTCTTGGGAGCTCCTACAATGAGCAGTTCTTC,CASSFLGSSYNEQFF
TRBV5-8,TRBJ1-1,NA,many,TGTGCCAGCAGCCTGCTGAGGGGCACTGAAGCTTTCTTT,CASSLLRGTEAFF
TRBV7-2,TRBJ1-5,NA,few,TGTGCCAGCAGCTTAGCAGGGGCAGGGAGTGACCAGCATTTT,CASSLAGAGSDQHF
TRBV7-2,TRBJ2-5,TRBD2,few,TGTGCCAGCAGCTACCAAGCGGGGCCCTCTGAGACCCAGTACTTC,CASSYQAGPSETQYF
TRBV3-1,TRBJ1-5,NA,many,TGTGCCAGCAGCCGTGGATCCCTCGATCAGCCCCAGCATTTT,CASSRGSLDQPQHF
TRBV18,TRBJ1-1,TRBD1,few,TGTGCCAGCTCACCTTATGTGACAGGGTACACTGAAGCTTTCTTT,CASSPYVTGYTEAFF
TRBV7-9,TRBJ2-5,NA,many,TGTGCCAGCAGTATCAGGGGCGGGTACCAAGAGACCCAGTACTTC,CASSIRGGYQETQYF
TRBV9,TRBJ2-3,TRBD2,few,TGTGCCAGCAGCGTTAGCGGGGGTGAAGATACGCAGTATTTT,CASSVSGGEDTQYF
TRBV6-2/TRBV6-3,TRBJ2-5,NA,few,TGTGCCAGCAGTTACTCGATCCTAGTGCCGGGGCTTGCGGAAGAGACCCAGTACTTC,CASSYSILVPGLAEETQYF
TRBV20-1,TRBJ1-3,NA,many,TGCAGTGCTAGAGTGGGCTGGGGAGACTCTGGAAACACCATATATTTT,CSARVGWGDSGNTIYF
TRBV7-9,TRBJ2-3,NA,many,TGTGCCAGCAGCCGAACGACTTCGGGATACGCAACGCAGTATTTT,CASSRTTSGYATQYF
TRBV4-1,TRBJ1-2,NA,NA,TGCGCCAGCAGCCAAGGTACCCCGTTCCCCTATGGCTACACCTTC,CASSQGTPFPYGYTF
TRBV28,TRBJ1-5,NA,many,TGTGCCAGCAGCGCTACATCCCCCCATCAGCCCCAGCATTTT,CASSATSPHQPQHF
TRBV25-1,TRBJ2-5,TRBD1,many,TGTGCCAGCAGTGAAATTAACAGGGGCGAGACCCAGTACTTC,CASSEINRGETQYF
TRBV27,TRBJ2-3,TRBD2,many,TGTGCCAGCAGTTTACTAGCGGGTCCTAGCACAGATACGCAGTATTTT,CASSLLAGPSTDTQYF
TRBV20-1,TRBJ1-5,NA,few,TGCAGTGCTAGCGGCCAGCTTAGCAATCAGCCCCAGCATTTT,CSASGQLSNQPQHF
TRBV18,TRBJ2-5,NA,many,TGTGCCAGCTCACCGGGAACCCTAGAGACCCAGTACTTC,CASSPGTLETQYF
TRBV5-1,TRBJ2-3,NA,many,TGCGCCAGCAGCTTGACTGTCCGGTTCACAGATACGCAGTATTTT,CASSLTVRFTDTQYF
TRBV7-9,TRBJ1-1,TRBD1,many,TGTGCCAGCAGCGGGACAGGCGAAGCTTTCTTT,CASSGTGEAFF
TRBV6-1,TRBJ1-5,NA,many,TGTGCCAGCAGTGCCATGGTCCGTAGCAATCAGCCCCAGCATTTT,CASSAMVRSNQPQHF
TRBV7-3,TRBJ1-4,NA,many,TGTGCCAGCAGTCTTACACCAGCAACTAATGAAAAACTGTTTTTT,CASSLTPATNEKLFF
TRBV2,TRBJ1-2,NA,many,TGTGCCAGCAGTGAACAGGGAGGAGCCTATGGCTACACCTTC,CASSEQGGAYGYTF
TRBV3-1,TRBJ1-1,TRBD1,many,TGTGCCAGCAGCCAGCGGTGGGGACAGGGGCCTGAAGCTTTCTTT,CASSQRWGQGPEAFF
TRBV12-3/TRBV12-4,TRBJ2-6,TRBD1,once,TGTGCCAGAAGCCGACAGGGCACTGGGGCCAACGTCCTGACTTTC,CARSRQGTGANVLTF
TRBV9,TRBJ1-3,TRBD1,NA,TGTGCCAGCAGCGTAGGGCGGACAGGTTTCGATGGAAACACCATATATTTT,CASSVGRTGFDGNTIYF
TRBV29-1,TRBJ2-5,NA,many,TGCAGCGTTGAACTCCAGGGGGGACTAGTCATGGAAGAGACCCAGTACTTC,CSVELQGGLVMEETQYF
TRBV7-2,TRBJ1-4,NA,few,TGTGCCAGCAGCGGACACCCAGGGTCCGCGGCTAATGAAAAACTGTTTTTT,CASSGHPGSAANEKLFF
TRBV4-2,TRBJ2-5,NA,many,TGTGCCAGCAGCCAAGTGGATTACAAAGAGACCCAGTACTTC,CASSQVDYKETQYF
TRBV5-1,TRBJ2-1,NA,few,TGCGCCAGCAGCTTCAATGGGGGGGAGCAGTTCTTC,CASSFNGGEQFF
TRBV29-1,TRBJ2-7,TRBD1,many,TGCAGCGTTGAAGGCTGGGACAGCTACGAGCAGTACTTC,CSVEGWDSYEQYF